The 23 T cell receptor beta chains presented below share a single source sample, sequenced in a study of blood T cell repertoires in COVID-19 (dated by TCRdb to 2018 to 2021). Library preparation used the immunoSEQ multiplex PCR assay. TCRdb provides this immuneACCESS table in a form limited to in-frame rearrangements. Some clones are lacking; in checked studies, under half of them reflect an unresolved V gene, and why the rest are absent is not known. In this sample the table shows hundreds of thousands of clones, over 70% of which occur a single time. In total, the top ten clones hold around 30% of the sample. Sequencing was carried out using peripheral blood. These receptors were taken from a man between 40 and 49 years old with acute or convalescent COVID-19.

This clone was found a few times. This chain links TRBV5-5 with TRBJ1-1; no clear D. Trimming pared 3 bases from V and 6 bases from J, leaving 12 bases between. Germline loops: CDR1 SGHKS, CDR2 YYEKEE (reference sequence). This CDR3 spans 13 amino acids. CDR3 in DNA: TGTGCCAGCAGCTGGGGAGTGGAGCCTGAAGCTTTCTTT. This sequence encodes CASSWGVEPEAFF.

This chain uses TRBV19 with TRBJ2-7; D not resolved. Trimming removed 4 bases at V and 1 base at J, with 11 bases between. CDR1 and CDR2 (germline): LNHDA, SQIVND (reference sequence). This CDR3 contains 14 residues. In DNA, the CDR3 is TGTGCCAGTAGTAGGGCAGTCACTTCCTACGAGCAGTACTTC. It codes for CASSRAVTSYEQYF.

The CDR3 loop reads CASSLALAADTQYF. CDR3 in DNA: TGTGCCAGCAGCTTGGCTCTAGCAGCAGATACGCAGTATTTT. The chain carries TRBV5-5 and TRBJ2-3, with D possibly matching TRBD2 (5 bases). Germline V CDR1 and CDR2: SGHKS, YYEKEE (reference sequence). The CDR3 loop spans 14 amino acids. V lost 0 bases, J lost 4 bases, and 9 bases lay in between.

Remarks on this clone: Additional DNA sequences in this sample encode the identical CDR3. V usage is TRBV24-1 and J usage is TRBJ2-1; 15 bases are a match to TRBD2. This CDR3 has 16 residues. The germline V gene encodes CDR1 KGHDR and CDR2 SFDVKD. Trimming at V came to 4 bases and at J to 6 bases, leaving 3 bases not matched to a gene. CDR3 amino acids: CATSDPGLAGGNEQFF. CDR3 sequence (DNA): TGTGCCACCAGTGACCCGGGACTAGCGGGAGGCAATGAGCAGTTCTTC.

This chain links TRBV13 with TRBJ1-6; the D is unclear. The CDR3 length is 16 residues. Germline CDR1 PRHDT, CDR2 FYEKMQ (reference sequence). Trimming removed 5 bases from V and 4 bases from J, with 15 bases in between. CDR3 amino acids: CASSPHEGRYNSPLHF. In nucleotides, the CDR3 is TGTGCCAGCAGCCCCCACGAGGGCAGGTATAATTCACCCCTCCACTTT.

This chain joins TRBV3-1 (or the pseudogene TRBV3-2) and TRBJ2-3, with 8 bases identical to TRBD2. Germline V gives CDR1 LGHDT, CDR2 YNNKEL (reference sequence). The CDR3 sequence is 15 residues long. With V trimmed by 4 bases and J by 1 base, 4 bases remained unmatched. The CDR3 nucleotides read TGTGCCAGCAGCCCGCAACTAGCGGGCACAGATACGCAGTATTTT. Its protein is CASSPQLAGTDTQYF.

This clone was detected only a few times. Other DNA variants within this sample encode the same CDR3. CDR3 sequence reads: CASSPGGYEQYF. The CDR3 DNA follows: TGTGCCAGCAGTCCCGGGGGATACGAGCAGTACTTC. The genes are TRBV28 and TRBJ2-7; D may be TRBD2 (6 bases). V was cut by 5 bases and J by 4 bases, with 9 bases left in between. There are 12 residues in the CDR3. Germline V gives CDR1 MDHEN, CDR2 SYDVKM. The full variable domain, rest sourced from reference TRBV28 and TRBJ2-7, is DVKVTQSSRYLVKRTGEKVFLECVQDMDHENMFWYRQDPGLGLRLIYFSYDVKMKEKGDIPEGYSVSREKKERFSLILESASTNQTSMYLCASSPGGYEQYFGPGTRLTVT.

V is TRBV5-1 and J is TRBJ1-4; 7 bases agree with TRBD1. CDR1 and CDR2 (germline): SGHRS, YFSETQ. V gave up 4 bases and J gave up 5 bases; unmatched junction bases: 8. This CDR3 is 15 amino acids long. DNA for the CDR3: TGCGCCAGCAGCCGCTGGGACAGCAAAAATGAAAAACTGTTTTTT. Encoded protein: CASSRWDSKNEKLFF.

V usage is TRBV2 and J usage is TRBJ2-7, with D perhaps matching TRBD1 (6 bases). Looked up from germline, CDR1 is SNHLY and CDR2 is FYNNEI. The CDR3 is 14 amino acids. Trimming removed 7 bases at V and 3 bases at J, with 16 bases between. The CDR3 region is CASKGTQTGYEQYF. The CDR3 DNA reads as TGTGCCAGCAAAGGGACACAAACGGGCTACGAGCAGTACTTC.

This chain joins TRBV14 and TRBJ2-7, with 10 bases lining up with TRBD2. The CDR3 extends over 13 amino acids. The V gene end was trimmed by 8 bases and the J gene end by 1 base; junction bases not matched to a gene: 2. Germline lookup yields CDR1 SGHDN and CDR2 FVKESK. The CDR3 region is CASGTSASYEQYF. In DNA, the CDR3 is TGTGCCAGCGGGACTAGCGCATCCTACGAGCAGTACTTC.

The DNA for the CDR3 is TGTGCCAGCACCGTCCAGCGGGAGGGTTGGGAGACCCAGTACTTC. Translated, it gives CASTVQREGWETQYF. The chain employs TRBV6-5 and TRBJ2-5, with 10 bases fitting TRBD2. CDR1 and CDR2 (germline): MNHEY, SVGAGI. This CDR3 spans 15 amino acids. J lost 5 bases, V lost 7 bases, and 10 bases had no gene match.

The chain employs TRBV27 and TRBJ2-7, with 13 nucleotides matching TRBD2. V lost 5 bases, J lost 0 bases, and 10 bases stayed unmatched. The CDR3 loop spans 18 amino acids. Germline V gene data show CDR1 as MNHEY and CDR2 as SMNVEV (reference sequence). The CDR3 DNA is TGTGCCAGCAGTCTCCCACCGGGACTAGCGGGAAGCTCCTACGAGCAGTACTTC. Its translation is CASSLPPGLAGSSYEQYF.

V usage is TRBV6-5 and J usage is TRBJ2-5, with D possibly matching TRBD2 (5 bases). Trimming pared 6 bases from V and 9 bases from J, leaving 20 bases between. Germline V gene data show CDR1 as MNHEY and CDR2 as SVGAGI. The CDR3 has 14 residues. CDR3 nucleotide sequence: TGTGCCAGCAGGCCCCGAGTTAGCGTAGTAGCCCAGTACTTC. It yields the protein CASRPRVSVVAQYF.

The V gene is TRBV19, the J gene TRBJ1-5, with 12 bases lining up with TRBD1. The CDR3 extends over 14 amino acids. Germline CDR1 reads LNHDA; CDR2 reads SQIVND (reference sequence). The trim removed 11 bases at V and 5 bases at J, leaving 7 bases unmatched. In DNA, the CDR3 is TGTGCCGCAGCCCGGGACAGGGGGCATCAGCCCCAGCATTTT. Translated: CAAARDRGHQPQHF.

The rearrangement joins TRBV5-1 to TRBJ1-2; 7 bases match TRBD1. The CDR3 has 14 amino acids. Germline CDR1 SGHRS, CDR2 YFSETQ. Trimming cost V 4 bases and J 5 bases; bases outside gene matches: 8. Here the CDR3 reads CASSPGDSRYGYTF. CDR3 in DNA: TGCGCCAGCAGCCCGGGGGACAGTAGGTATGGCTACACCTTC.

J is TRBJ1-2 and V is TRBV6-2 or TRBV6-3; D is unresolved. Deletions cut 4 bases from V and 1 base from J, with 16 bases between. The CDR3 is made up of 16 amino acids. CDR1 is MNHEY, CDR2 SVGEGT, per germline. Here the CDR3 reads CASSSGAASNNYGYTF. CDR3 in DNA: TGTGCCAGCAGTTCCGGAGCAGCCTCCAATAACTATGGCTACACCTTC.

The gene calls are TRBV3-1 (or the pseudogene TRBV3-2) and TRBJ1-6; weak D call: TRBD1 (6 bases). The CDR3 consists of 16 residues. Trimming left V 4 bases short and J 6 bases short, with 16 bases between. From germline, CDR1 is LGHDT and CDR2 YNNKEL (reference sequence). The CDR3 here is CASSPTSGASNSPLHF. CDR3 nucleotide sequence: TGTGCCAGCAGCCCCACTTCAGGGGCCAGTAATTCACCCCTCCACTTT.

The V and J genes are TRBV5-6 and TRBJ1-2; the match to TRBD1 covers 7 bases. This CDR3 is 12 amino acids long. Germline V gene sequence: CDR1 SGHDT, CDR2 YYEEEE. J lost 3 bases, V lost 4 bases, and 0 bases had no gene match. The CDR3 coding sequence is TGTGCCAGCAGCCAGGGGGACTATGGCTACACCTTC. Protein product: CASSQGDYGYTF.

This clone has a handful of counts. The rearrangement joins TRBV5-5 to TRBJ2-5; D is possibly TRBD2 (5 bases). The CDR3 length is 14 residues. Germline V gene data show CDR1 as SGHKS and CDR2 as YYEKEE (reference sequence). The V end was cut by 0 bases, the J end by 4 bases, with 10 bases between. CDR3 protein: CASSLGGLPETQYF. The CDR3 bases are TGTGCCAGCAGCTTGGGAGGGCTCCCAGAGACCCAGTACTTC. Full variable domain (rest looked up from reference TRBV5-5 and TRBJ2-5): DAGVTQSPTHLIKTRGQQVTLRCSPISGHKSVSWYQQVLGQGPQFIFQYYEKEERGRGNFPDRFSARQFPNYSSELNVNALLLGDSALYLCASSLGGLPETQYFGPGTRLLVL.

CDR3 sequence: CASSETGTNEKLFF. CDR3 nucleotide sequence: TGTGCCAGCAGTGAGACAGGAACTAATGAAAAACTGTTTTTT. The V call is TRBV6-1, the J call TRBJ1-4; D possibly corresponds to TRBD1 (6 bases). Germline CDR1 reads MNHNS; CDR2 reads SASEGT. This CDR3 region has 14 residues. The V end was cut by 3 bases, the J end by 1 base, with 6 bases between.

This clone was observed a few times. This rearrangement joins TRBV18 to TRBJ2-1, with D unresolved. The CDR3 is 13 residues long. The V end lost 6 bases, the J end lost 4 bases, and 10 bases lay between the germline ends. Germline V gene lookup returns CDR1 KGHSH and CDR2 LQKENI. CDR3 loop: CASSGSIYNEQFF. In DNA, the CDR3 is TGTGCCAGCTCCGGTTCTATATACAATGAGCAGTTCTTC.

The chain couples TRBV6-5 to TRBJ2-7, with unresolved D. Per germline, CDR1 MNHEY and CDR2 SVGAGI. There are 12 residues in the CDR3. The CDR3 sequence is CAVWLLRDEQYF. The CDR3 region has the DNA TGTGCAGTGTGGCTTCTACGGGACGAGCAGTACTTC.

V usage is TRBV19 and J usage is TRBJ2-1; weak D call: TRBD2 (6 bases). Trimming took off 6 bases at V and 3 bases at J, with 9 bases between the two ends. This CDR3 spans 13 amino acids. Germline CDR1 LNHDA, CDR2 SQIVND (reference sequence). The DNA of the CDR3 is TGTGCCAGTAGCGGAGGGATCTACAATGAGCAGTTCTTC. Its protein is CASSGGIYNEQFF.